A selection of T cell receptor beta chains follows, all from one sample in a study of beta chain features in type 1 diabetes. Using immunoSEQ multiplex PCR, the repertoire was profiled, and TCRdb retains in-frame clones only, with some absent. The sample includes under 250,000 clones, about 11% of them seen just once. Sequenced material: central memory CD4+ T cells from blood. Every receptor here comes from a young man in good health. Both conserved end residues are part of each CDR3. The D gene is left open where the match is weak. Size tells how often a clone was seen (once, few, many) or the class of an expanded clone, and some rows leave it out.

clone_size	v_call	j_call	d_call	cdr3_nt	cdr3_aa
few	TRBV9	TRBJ2-3	TRBD2	TGTGCCAGCAGCGTAGGAATAGCGGGAGTAGATACGCAGTATTTT	CASSVGIAGVDTQYF
many	TRBV6-5	TRBJ1-2	NA	TGTGCCAGCAGAGCTAGGGGTGGCTACACCTTC	CASRARGGYTF
few	TRBV30	TRBJ2-7	NA	TGTGCCTGGGGAAGCGGTTTCTCCTACGAGCAGTACTTC	CAWGSGFSYEQYF
few	TRBV29-1	TRBJ2-1	TRBD2	TGCAGCGTTGGTAGCGGGATTTACAATGAGCAGTTCTTC	CSVGSGIYNEQFF
few	TRBV9	TRBJ2-2	NA	TGTGCCAGCAGCGTAGGAGTGGCTAGCTGGTTTACCGGGGAGCTGTTTTTT	CASSVGVASWFTGELFF
NA	TRBV18	TRBJ1-4	NA	TGTGCCAGCTCACCAGACGCAACTAATGAAAAACTGTTTTTT	CASSPDATNEKLFF
NA	TRBV6-5	TRBJ2-1	TRBD2	TGTGCCAGCAGTTACCCTAGCGGCAACTACAATGAGCAGTTCTTC	CASSYPSGNYNEQFF
NA	TRBV18	TRBJ2-7	NA	TGTGCCAGCTCACCATTGGCCAATATGGAGCAGTACTTC	CASSPLANMEQYF
NA	TRBV18	TRBJ2-7	TRBD1	TGTGCCAGCTCACGTGGACAGGCGCCCTACGAGCAGTACTTC	CASSRGQAPYEQYF
few	TRBV5-6	TRBJ1-5	NA	TGTGCCAGCAGCTTGGGTGCTACTGGCCCTCAGCCCCAGCATTTT	CASSLGATGPQPQHF
NA	TRBV5-6	TRBJ2-1	TRBD2	TGTGCCAGCAGCCCGGGCCTGCGGGAGGGCTACAATGAGCAGTTCTTC	CASSPGLREGYNEQFF
NA	TRBV11-2	TRBJ1-1	NA	TGTGCCAGCAGCCCTCGCAGGCTCATGAACACTGAAGCTTTCTTT	CASSPRRLMNTEAFF
few	TRBV4-3	TRBJ2-6	NA	TGCGCCAGCAGCCCTCCTGGGGCGGCTGGGGCCAACGTCCTGACTTTC	CASSPPGAAGANVLTF
NA	TRBV14	TRBJ2-3	NA	TGTGCCAGCAGCCCCTCGTCGCGGGATACGCAGTATTTT	CASSPSSRDTQYF
NA	TRBV4-2	TRBJ2-1	TRBD1	TGTGCCAGCAGCCAAGAAGGGCAGGGGGCCTACAATGAGCAGTTCTTC	CASSQEGQGAYNEQFF
few	TRBV7-9	TRBJ1-4	TRBD1	TGTGCCAGCAGTCCGACAGGGCAATCTGAAAAACTGTTTTTT	CASSPTGQSEKLFF
NA	TRBV7-9	TRBJ1-2	NA	TGTGCCAGCAGCCGTTTGACGCCAAGAGGTGATGGCTACACCTTC	CASSRLTPRGDGYTF
few	TRBV29-1	TRBJ2-7	TRBD1	TGCAGCGTTGAAGAAAAAGCAGGGGGCGACGAGCAGTACTTC	CSVEEKAGGDEQYF
few	TRBV5-1	TRBJ2-7	TRBD1	TGCGCCAGCACGACAGGGAACTACGAGCAGTACTTC	CASTTGNYEQYF
NA	TRBV6-6	TRBJ2-7	TRBD2	TGTGCCAGCACAGGCGGGAGGGCCTCCGAGCAGTACTTC	CASTGGRASEQYF
few	TRBV5-1	TRBJ2-7	NA	TGCGCCAGCAGCTTGGCCGGAGAGACCTACGAGCAGTACTTC	CASSLAGETYEQYF
few	TRBV28	TRBJ2-3	TRBD2	TGTGCCGGAACTAGCGGGAGCAAGCCAGATACGCAGTATTTT	CAGTSGSKPDTQYF
NA	TRBV5-5	TRBJ2-5	NA	TGTGCCAGCAGCTTGACAGAAGAGACCCAGTACTTC	CASSLTEETQYF
NA	TRBV6-1	TRBJ2-7	TRBD1	TGTGCCAGCAGCGATCGGACAGGGTCCGACGAGCAGTACTTC	CASSDRTGSDEQYF
NA	TRBV7-2	TRBJ2-1	NA	TGTGCCAGCAGCTTACCCCCGAGCTCCTACAATGAGCAGTTCTTC	CASSLPPSSYNEQFF
NA	TRBV5-6	TRBJ2-3	NA	TGTGCCAGCAGCTTCCCTACAGATACGCAGTATTTT	CASSFPTDTQYF
few	TRBV6-5	TRBJ2-1	TRBD1	TGTGCCAGCAGTGTGACAGGGGGATCCTACAATGAGCAGTTCTTC	CASSVTGGSYNEQFF
many	TRBV6-5	TRBJ2-3	TRBD2	TGTGCCAGCAGTTACGGCGGGAGGAACACAGATACGCAGTATTTT	CASSYGGRNTDTQYF
NA	TRBV7-6	TRBJ2-5	NA	TGTGCCAGCAGCTTAGCCCGCTCGGAGACCCAGTACTTC	CASSLARSETQYF
few	TRBV10-3	TRBJ2-1	NA	TGTGCCATCAGTGAGTCTACGGGGGCTTCCTACAATGAGCAGTTCTTC	CAISESTGASYNEQFF
few	TRBV14	TRBJ2-7	NA	TGTGCCAGCAGCCAAGAGGGGGCTTACTACGAGCAGTACTTC	CASSQEGAYYEQYF
NA	TRBV9	TRBJ2-1	NA	TGTGCCAGCAGCGTGCAAGCTTACAATGAGCAGTTCTTC	CASSVQAYNEQFF
NA	TRBV28	TRBJ2-2	TRBD2	TGTGCCAGCAGCACCGGACTAGCGGGAGGGAACGGGGAGCTGTTTTTT	CASSTGLAGGNGELFF
few	TRBV18	TRBJ1-2	NA	TGTGCCAGCTCACCTTCAGAGAGAAACTATGGCTACACCTTC	CASSPSERNYGYTF
NA	TRBV28	TRBJ2-5	NA	TGTGCCAGCAGTTTTTATACAGGGTGGGGGGAGACCCAGTACTTC	CASSFYTGWGETQYF
NA	TRBV7-9	TRBJ1-5	NA	TGTGCCAGCAGCTTAAACAGGGATCAGCCCCAGCATTTT	CASSLNRDQPQHF
NA	TRBV9	TRBJ2-1	TRBD2	TGTGCCAGCAGCCCACATACAGCGGGAGTAGGGTACAATGAGCAGTTCTTC	CASSPHTAGVGYNEQFF
few	TRBV29-1	TRBJ1-4	NA	TGCAGCGCCGGCCCCACCCCGGCAGTTGAAAAACTGTTTTTT	CSAGPTPAVEKLFF
few	TRBV5-4	TRBJ2-7	NA	TGTGCCAGCAGCTCTCCCGAGCGCCTCTCCTACGAGCAGTACTTC	CASSSPERLSYEQYF
many	TRBV18	TRBJ2-1	NA	TGTGCCAGCTCACCAATAACAAACAATGAGCAGTTCTTC	CASSPITNNEQFF
few	TRBV20-1	TRBJ2-5	NA	TGCAGTGCTACCCAAGAGACCCAGTACTTC	CSATQETQYF
NA	TRBV9	TRBJ2-7	NA	TGTGCCAGCAGCGTAGTAACGACGGGGGAGCAGTACTTC	CASSVVTTGEQYF
NA	TRBV5-1	TRBJ2-7	TRBD2	TGCGCCAGCAGCTTATCCGGACTAGAAGAGCAGTACTTC	CASSLSGLEEQYF
NA	TRBV2	TRBJ1-1	NA	TGTGCCAGCAGTGGGACGACGGGCGGTACTGAAGCTTTCTTT	CASSGTTGGTEAFF
NA	TRBV7-2	TRBJ2-7	TRBD2	TGTGCCAGCAGCTTTCGGACTAGCGGTGTGGACGAGCAGTACTTC	CASSFRTSGVDEQYF
few	TRBV7-2	TRBJ2-4	NA	TGTGCCAGCAGCTTTCTTATGACGGGGAACATTCAGTACTTC	CASSFLMTGNIQYF
few	TRBV29-1	TRBJ2-7	NA	TGCAGCGTTGACGGCTACGGGACTGGATCCTACGAGCAGTACTTC	CSVDGYGTGSYEQYF
NA	TRBV10-3	TRBJ1-2	NA	TGTGCCATCAACCAGGACGGGCACTATGGCTACACCTTC	CAINQDGHYGYTF
few	TRBV28	TRBJ2-3	TRBD2	TGTGCCAGTCAACATCCTCGGGGGGGCGCAGATACGCAGTATTTT	CASQHPRGGADTQYF
few	TRBV11-2	TRBJ1-1	TRBD1	TGTGCCAGCAGCTTTAGACAGGGGAGCACTGAAGCTTTCTTT	CASSFRQGSTEAFF
medium-sized	TRBV18	TRBJ1-1	TRBD1	TGTGCCAGCTCCCAGGACAGGGACACTGAAGCTTTCTTT	CASSQDRDTEAFF
few	TRBV25-1	TRBJ2-7	TRBD1	TGTGCCAGCAGTCCTAGGCAGGGGGCCCACGAGCAGTACTTC	CASSPRQGAHEQYF
NA	TRBV29-1	TRBJ2-5	NA	TGCAGTGCAGGGACCCAGGGAGAGACCCAGTACTTC	CSAGTQGETQYF
many	TRBV10-3	TRBJ2-1	NA	TGTGCCATCAGTGAAGGCTACAATGAGCAGTTCTTC	CAISEGYNEQFF
NA	TRBV2	TRBJ2-7	NA	TGTGCCAGCAGTGAATTAGGGTACGAGCAGTACTTC	CASSELGYEQYF
NA	TRBV19	TRBJ2-7	TRBD1	TGTGCCAGTAGTGCCGGGACAGGTCGCTACGAGCAGTACTTC	CASSAGTGRYEQYF
NA	TRBV13	TRBJ2-1	TRBD2	TGTGCCAGCACCATACCCGGACTAGCGGGAGGGGAGGAGCAGTTCTTC	CASTIPGLAGGEEQFF
NA	TRBV7-2	TRBJ2-2	TRBD1	TGTGCCAGCAGCTGGACAGGAGACACCGGGGAGCTGTTTTTT	CASSWTGDTGELFF
NA	TRBV28	TRBJ2-7	TRBD1	TGTGCCAGCAGTTTATTACAGGGGGCGGCCGAGCAGTACTTC	CASSLLQGAAEQYF
many	TRBV9	TRBJ2-7	NA	TGTGCCAGCAGCGTAGGTATAGGCTGGTACGAGCAGTACTTC	CASSVGIGWYEQYF